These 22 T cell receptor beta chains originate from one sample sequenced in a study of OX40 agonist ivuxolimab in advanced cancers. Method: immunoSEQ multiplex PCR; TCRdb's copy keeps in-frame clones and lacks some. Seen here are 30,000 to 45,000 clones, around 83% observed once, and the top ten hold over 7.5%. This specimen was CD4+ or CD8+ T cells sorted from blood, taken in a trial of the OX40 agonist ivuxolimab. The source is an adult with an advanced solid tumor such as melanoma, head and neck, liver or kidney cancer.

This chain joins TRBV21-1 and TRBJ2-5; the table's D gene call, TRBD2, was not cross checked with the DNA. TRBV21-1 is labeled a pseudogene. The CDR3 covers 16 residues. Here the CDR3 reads CASSTGSTAYQETQYF. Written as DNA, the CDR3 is TGTGCCAGCAGCACGGGATCTACAGCGTACCAAGAGACCCAGTACTTC.

CDR3 sequence (DNA): TGTGCCAGCAGCGTAGATGGGGCGGGGACTGAAGCTTTCTTT. Translated: CASSVDGAGTEAFF. The chain couples TRBV9 to TRBJ1-1; maybe TRBD1 (5 bases). From germline, CDR1 is SGDLS and CDR2 YYNGEE. Trimming left V 0 bases short and J 5 bases short, with 11 bases between. The length of the CDR3 is 14 residues.

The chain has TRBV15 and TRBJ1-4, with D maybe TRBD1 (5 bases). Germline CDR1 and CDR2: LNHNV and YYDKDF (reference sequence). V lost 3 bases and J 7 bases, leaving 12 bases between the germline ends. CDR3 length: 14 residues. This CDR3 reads CATSSGGTGEKLFF. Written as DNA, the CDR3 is TGTGCCACCAGCAGCGGGGGGACGGGTGAAAAACTGTTTTTT.

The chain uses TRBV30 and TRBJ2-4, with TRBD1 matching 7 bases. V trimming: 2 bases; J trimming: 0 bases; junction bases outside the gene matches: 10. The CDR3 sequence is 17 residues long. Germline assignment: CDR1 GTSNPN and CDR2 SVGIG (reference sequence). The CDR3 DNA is TGTGCCTGGAGTTTGACAGGGAATAGGGTAGCCAAAAACATTCAGTACTTC. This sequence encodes CAWSLTGNRVAKNIQYF.

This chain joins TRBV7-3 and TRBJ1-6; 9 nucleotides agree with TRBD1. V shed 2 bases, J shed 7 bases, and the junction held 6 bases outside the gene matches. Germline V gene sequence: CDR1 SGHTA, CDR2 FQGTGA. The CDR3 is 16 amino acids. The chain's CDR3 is CASSLGQGFRNSPLHF. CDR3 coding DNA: TGTGCCAGCAGCTTAGGACAGGGGTTTCGAAATTCACCCCTCCACTTT.

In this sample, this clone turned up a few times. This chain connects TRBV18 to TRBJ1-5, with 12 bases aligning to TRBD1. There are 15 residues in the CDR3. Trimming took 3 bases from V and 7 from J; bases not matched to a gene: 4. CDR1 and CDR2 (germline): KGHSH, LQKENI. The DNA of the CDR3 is TGTGCCAGCTCACCGGGACAGGGGGCAGGGCAGCCCCAGCATTTT. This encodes CASSPGQGAGQPQHF.

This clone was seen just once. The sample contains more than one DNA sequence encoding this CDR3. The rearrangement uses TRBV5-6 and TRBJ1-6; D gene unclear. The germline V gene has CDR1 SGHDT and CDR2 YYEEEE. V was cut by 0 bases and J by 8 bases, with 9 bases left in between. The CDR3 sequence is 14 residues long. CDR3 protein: CASSLGWPYSPLHF. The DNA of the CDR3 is TGTGCCAGCAGCTTGGGATGGCCTTATTCACCCCTCCACTTT.

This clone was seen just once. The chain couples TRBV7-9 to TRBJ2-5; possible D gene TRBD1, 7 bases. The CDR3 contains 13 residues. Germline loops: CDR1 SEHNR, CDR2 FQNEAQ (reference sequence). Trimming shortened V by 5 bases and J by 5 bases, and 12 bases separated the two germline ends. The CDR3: CASSQGGQETQYF. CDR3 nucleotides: TGTGCCAGCAGCCAGGGGGGTCAGGAGACCCAGTACTTC.

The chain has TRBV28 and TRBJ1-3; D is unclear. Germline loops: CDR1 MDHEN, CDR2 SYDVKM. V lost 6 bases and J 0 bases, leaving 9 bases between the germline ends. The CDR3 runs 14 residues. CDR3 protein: CASRLGGSGNTIYF. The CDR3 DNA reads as TGTGCCAGCAGATTGGGAGGCTCTGGAAACACCATATATTTT.

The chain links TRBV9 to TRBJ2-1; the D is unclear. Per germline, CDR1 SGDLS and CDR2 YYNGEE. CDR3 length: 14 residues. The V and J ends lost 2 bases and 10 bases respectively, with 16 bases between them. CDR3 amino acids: CASSVSVRANEQFF. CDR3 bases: TGTGCCAGCAGCGTCTCAGTTCGAGCGAACGAGCAGTTCTTC.

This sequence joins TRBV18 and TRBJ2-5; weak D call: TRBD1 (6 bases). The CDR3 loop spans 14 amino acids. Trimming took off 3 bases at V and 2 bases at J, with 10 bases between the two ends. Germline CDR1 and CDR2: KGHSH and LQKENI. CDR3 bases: TGTGCCAGCTCACCCCGGGACACACAAGAGACCCAGTACTTC. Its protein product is CASSPRDTQETQYF. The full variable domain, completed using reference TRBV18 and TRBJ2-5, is NAGVMQNPRHLVRRRGQEARLRCSPMKGHSHVYWYRQLPEEGLKFMVYLQKENIIDESGMPKERFSAEFPKEGPSILRIQQVVRGDSAAYFCASSPRDTQETQYFGPGTRLLVL.

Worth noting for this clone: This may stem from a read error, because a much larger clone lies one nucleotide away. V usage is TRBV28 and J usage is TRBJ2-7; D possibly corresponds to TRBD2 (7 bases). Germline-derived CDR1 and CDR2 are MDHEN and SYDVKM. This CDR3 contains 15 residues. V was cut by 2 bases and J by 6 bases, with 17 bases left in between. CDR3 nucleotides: TGTGCCAGCAGTTTACTATCGGGGGGCCAGGGCGAGCAGTACTTC. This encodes CASSLLSGGQGEQYF. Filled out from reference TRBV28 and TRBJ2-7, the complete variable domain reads DVKVTQSSRYLVKRTGEKVFLECVQDMDHENMFWYRQDPGLGLRLIYFSYDVKMKEKGDIPEGYSVSREKKERFSLILESASTNQTSMYLCASSLLSGGQGEQYFGPGTRLTVT.

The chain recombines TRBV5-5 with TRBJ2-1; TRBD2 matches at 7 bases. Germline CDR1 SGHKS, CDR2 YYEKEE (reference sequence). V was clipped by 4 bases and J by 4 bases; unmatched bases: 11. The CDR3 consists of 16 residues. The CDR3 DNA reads TGTGCCAGCAGCAATCGGGGAACTAGCGTATACAATGAGCAGTTCTTC. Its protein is CASSNRGTSVYNEQFF.

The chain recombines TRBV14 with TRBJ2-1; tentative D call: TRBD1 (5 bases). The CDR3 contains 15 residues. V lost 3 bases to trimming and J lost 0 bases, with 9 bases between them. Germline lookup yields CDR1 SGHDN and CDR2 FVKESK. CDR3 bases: TGTGCCAGCAGCCAGGGGCGGAGCTCCTACAATGAGCAGTTCTTC. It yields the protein CASSQGRSSYNEQFF.

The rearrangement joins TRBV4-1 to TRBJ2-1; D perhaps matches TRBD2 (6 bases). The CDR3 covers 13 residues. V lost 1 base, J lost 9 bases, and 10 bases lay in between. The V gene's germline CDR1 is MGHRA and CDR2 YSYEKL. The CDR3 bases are TGCGCCAGCAGCCAAGCGGGAGCTAGTGAGCAGTTCTTC. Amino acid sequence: CASSQAGASEQFF.

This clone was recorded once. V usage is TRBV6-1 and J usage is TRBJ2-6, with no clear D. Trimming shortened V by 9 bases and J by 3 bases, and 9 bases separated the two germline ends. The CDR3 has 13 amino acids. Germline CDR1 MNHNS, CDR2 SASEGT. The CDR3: CASLVYGANVLTF. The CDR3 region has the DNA TGTGCCAGTCTTGTATATGGGGCCAACGTCCTGACTTTC.

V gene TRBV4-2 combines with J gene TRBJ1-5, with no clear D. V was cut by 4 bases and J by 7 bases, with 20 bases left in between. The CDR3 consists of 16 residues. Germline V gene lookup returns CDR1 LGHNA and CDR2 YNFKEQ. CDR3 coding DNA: TGTGCCAGCAGCCCCTCACTAACGGGGAAAGAGCAGCCCCAGCATTTT. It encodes CASSPSLTGKEQPQHF.

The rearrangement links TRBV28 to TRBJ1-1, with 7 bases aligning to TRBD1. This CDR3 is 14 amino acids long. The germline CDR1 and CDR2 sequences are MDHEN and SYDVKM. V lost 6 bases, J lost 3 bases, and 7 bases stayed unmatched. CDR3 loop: CASSFRGRDTEAFF. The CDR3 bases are TGTGCCAGCAGCTTTAGGGGGCGGGACACTGAAGCTTTCTTT.

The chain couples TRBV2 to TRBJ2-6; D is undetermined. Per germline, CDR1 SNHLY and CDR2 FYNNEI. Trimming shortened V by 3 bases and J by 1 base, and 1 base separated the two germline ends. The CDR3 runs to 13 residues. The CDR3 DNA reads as TGTGCCAGCAGTGAGTCTGGGGCCAACGTCCTGACTTTC. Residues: CASSESGANVLTF.

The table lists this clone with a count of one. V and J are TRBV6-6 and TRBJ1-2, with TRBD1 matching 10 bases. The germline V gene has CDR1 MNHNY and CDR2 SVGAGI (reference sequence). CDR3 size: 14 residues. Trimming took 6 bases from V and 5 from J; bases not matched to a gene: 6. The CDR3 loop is CASSGLDRGYGYTF. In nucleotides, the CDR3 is TGTGCCAGCAGCGGACTGGACAGGGGGTATGGCTACACCTTC.

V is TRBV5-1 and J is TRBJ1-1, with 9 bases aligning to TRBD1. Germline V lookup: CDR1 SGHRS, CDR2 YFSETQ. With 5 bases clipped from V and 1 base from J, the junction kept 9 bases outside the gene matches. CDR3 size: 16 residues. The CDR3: CASSYRGREGNTEAFF. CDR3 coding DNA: TGCGCCAGCAGTTACAGGGGGCGCGAAGGGAACACTGAAGCTTTCTTT.

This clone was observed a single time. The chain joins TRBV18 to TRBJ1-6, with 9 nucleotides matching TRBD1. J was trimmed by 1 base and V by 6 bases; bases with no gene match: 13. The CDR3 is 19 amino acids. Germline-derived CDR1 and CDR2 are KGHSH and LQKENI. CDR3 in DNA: TGTGCCAGCTCGAATCTTCACCCGGGACAGGGATCCTATAATTCACCCCTCCACTTT. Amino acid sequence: CASSNLHPGQGSYNSPLHF. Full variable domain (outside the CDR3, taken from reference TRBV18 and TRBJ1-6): NAGVMQNPRHLVRRRGQEARLRCSPMKGHSHVYWYRQLPEEGLKFMVYLQKENIIDESGMPKERFSAEFPKEGPSILRIQQVVRGDSAAYFCASSNLHPGQGSYNSPLHFGNGTRLTVT.